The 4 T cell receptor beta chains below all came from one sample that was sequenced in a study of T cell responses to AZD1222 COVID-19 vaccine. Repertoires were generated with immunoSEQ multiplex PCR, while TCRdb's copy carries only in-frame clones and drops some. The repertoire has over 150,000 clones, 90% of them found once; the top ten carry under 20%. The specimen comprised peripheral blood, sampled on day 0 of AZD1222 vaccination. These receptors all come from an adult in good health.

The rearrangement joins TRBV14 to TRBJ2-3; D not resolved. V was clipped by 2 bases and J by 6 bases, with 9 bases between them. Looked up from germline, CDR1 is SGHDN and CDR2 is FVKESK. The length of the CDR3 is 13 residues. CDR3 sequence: CASSQMPSDTQYF. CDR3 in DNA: TGTGCCAGCAGCCAAATGCCCAGCGATACGCAGTATTTT.

The CDR3 region has the DNA TGTGCCAGCAGCCAAGAACGGCACAATGAGCAGTTCTTC. This encodes CASSQERHNEQFF. This chain joins TRBV14 and TRBJ2-1, with no clear D. The V and J ends lost 0 bases and 5 bases respectively, with 5 bases between them. Germline values: CDR1 SGHDN, CDR2 FVKESK. The CDR3 spans 13 residues.

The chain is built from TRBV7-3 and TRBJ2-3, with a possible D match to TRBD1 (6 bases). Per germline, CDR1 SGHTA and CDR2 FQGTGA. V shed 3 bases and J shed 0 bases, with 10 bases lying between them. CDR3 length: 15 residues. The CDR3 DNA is TGTGCCAGCAGCTTCACAGGGACAAGCACAGATACGCAGTATTTT. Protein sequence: CASSFTGTSTDTQYF.

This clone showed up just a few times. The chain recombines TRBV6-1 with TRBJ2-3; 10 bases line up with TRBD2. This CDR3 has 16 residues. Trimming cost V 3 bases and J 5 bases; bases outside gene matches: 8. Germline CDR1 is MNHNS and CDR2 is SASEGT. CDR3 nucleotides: TGTGCCAGCAGTGATCGGACTAGCGGTTCCGAAGATACGCAGTATTTT. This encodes CASSDRTSGSEDTQYF.